The clone carrying this TCR beta chain was found a few times. Its specificity is unknown. Germline values: CDR1 LNHDA, CDR2 SQIVND (reference sequence). V was shortened by 5 bases and J by 5 bases, with 9 bases between the two germline ends. This CDR3 is 12 amino acids long. This sample is part of a study of T cells in Graves' hyperthyroidism and ophthalmopathy. Blood was drawn at first hyperthyroidism diagnosis, before any ophthalmopathy symptoms. PBMCs came from more than 9.5 ml fresh peripheral blood. Authors of the study amplified TCR beta CDR3 regions from RNA transcripts. A set of HTBI primers served as the primers for a first-round RT-PCR of the TCR CDR3. One entry per CDR3 protein, called by TCRdb with MiXCR from the multiplex PCR reads. This table has under 400,000 distinct CDR3 sequences, 15% to 19% appearing once. The study's findings and limits: Peripheral blood also featured most of the thyroid clonotypes expanded above 0.001.

This chain links TRBV19 with TRBJ2-5, with D perhaps TRBD2 (5 bases). The TCR sequence derives from a woman aged 18-29 years with Graves' hyperthyroidism that later progressed to Graves' ophthalmopathy. Material for sequencing was blood. The chain's CDR3 is CASSSRDETQYF. CDR3 sequence (DNA): TGTGCCAGTAGTTCCCGGGATGAGACCCAGTACTTC.